The rows below give T cell receptor beta chains drawn from one sample of a study of beta chain features in type 1 diabetes. Clones were read by immunoSEQ multiplex PCR, and TCRdb kept only the in-frame ones, dropping some. The table records around 250,000 clones, 13% to 15% of them present only once. Sequenced sample: naive CD4+ T cells from blood. Receptors originate from a man under 40 with type 1 diabetes. The CDR3 runs from the conserved cysteine through the conserved F or W. D genes are given only for firm matches. Not every row has a clone size; where given, it reads once, few, many or a size class.

cdr3_nt,cdr3_aa,d_call,clone_size,v_call,j_call
TGCGCCAGCAGCTTGTTTACAGGGAAAAATCAGCCCCAGCATTTT,CASSLFTGKNQPQHF,NA,NA,TRBV5-1,TRBJ1-5
TGCAGTGGAGCGGGATACAATGAGCAGTTCTTC,CSGAGYNEQFF,TRBD2,NA,TRBV20-1,TRBJ2-1
TGTGCCAGCAGTTCCGGGACTAGCGGGACCTACAATGAGCAGTTCTTC,CASSSGTSGTYNEQFF,TRBD2,NA,TRBV28,TRBJ2-1
TGCGCCAGCAGCCAAGATTATCAGGGCCCCCTGGACGAGCAGTACTTC,CASSQDYQGPLDEQYF,NA,few,TRBV4-3,TRBJ2-7
TGTGCCAGCAGCTTGACTAGCGGGTACAATGAGCAGTTCTTC,CASSLTSGYNEQFF,TRBD2,NA,TRBV7-3,TRBJ2-1
TGTGCCAGCTCACCCCCCCGTGCGGGCTATGGCTACACCTTC,CASSPPRAGYGYTF,NA,NA,TRBV18,TRBJ1-2
TGTGCCAGCAGTAGCTCGCCCTACGAGCAGTACTTC,CASSSSPYEQYF,NA,few,TRBV28,TRBJ2-7
TGCGCCAGCAGCTTGGTTTCGCCCCCCGGGACCCAGTACTTC,CASSLVSPPGTQYF,NA,few,TRBV5-1,TRBJ2-5
TGTGCCAGCAGCTTAGGGTCAGGGAACACTGAAGCTTTCTTT,CASSLGSGNTEAFF,NA,NA,TRBV7-3,TRBJ1-1
TGTGCCAGCAGCTTGGATACCAGGGACAGGGTCACCGGGGAGCTGTTTTTT,CASSLDTRDRVTGELFF,TRBD1,few,TRBV5-6,TRBJ2-2
TGTGCCACCCTCGTGGCAAACACCATATATTTT,CATLVANTIYF,NA,few,TRBV18,TRBJ1-3
TGTGCCAGCAGCCAACCGGGACAGGGGGTTAGGAACACCGGGGAGCTGTTTTTT,CASSQPGQGVRNTGELFF,TRBD1,NA,TRBV7-2,TRBJ2-2
TGCGCCAGCAGCTGGACCGGAGGAGACGAGCAGTACTTC,CASSWTGGDEQYF,NA,NA,TRBV5-1,TRBJ2-7
TGCGCCAGCAGCCAATGGCACGGAGGGGAGACCCAGTACTTC,CASSQWHGGETQYF,NA,few,TRBV4-3,TRBJ2-5
TGTGCCAGCAGTTTACAGGAGAGCTACGAGCAGTACTTC,CASSLQESYEQYF,NA,NA,TRBV6-6,TRBJ2-7
TGCAGCGTTCCGCGGACAGGGTGGAGCACTGAAGCTTTCTTT,CSVPRTGWSTEAFF,TRBD1,NA,TRBV29-1,TRBJ1-1
TGTGCCAGCAGCGTAGGGGGGCGGGTGGTCAATGAGCAGTTCTTC,CASSVGGRVVNEQFF,NA,NA,TRBV9,TRBJ2-1
TGTGCCAGCAGCCCAGGGACACCGGGGGAGCAGTACTTC,CASSPGTPGEQYF,NA,few,TRBV14,TRBJ2-7
TGTGCCAGCAGCTCCCTGTTGACTATCCGGGATACGCAGTATTTT,CASSSLLTIRDTQYF,NA,NA,TRBV7-9,TRBJ2-3
TGTGCCTGGGTACGTTGGGCCCGGTCGGATACGCAGTATTTT,CAWVRWARSDTQYF,NA,few,TRBV30,TRBJ2-3
TGCGCCAGCAGCCTGGACAGGGAAGAGACCCAGTACTTC,CASSLDREETQYF,TRBD1,few,TRBV5-1,TRBJ2-5
TGTGCCAGCAGGGTTGCGGAGACCCAGTACTTC,CASRVAETQYF,NA,NA,TRBV2,TRBJ2-5
TGTGCCAGCAGCCCCCTCTCGGGGGGCAGCTCCTACGAGCAGTACTTC,CASSPLSGGSSYEQYF,NA,NA,TRBV14,TRBJ2-7
TGTGCCAGCAGAACGACTAGCGGACGCGGGGAGCTGTTTTTT,CASRTTSGRGELFF,TRBD2,few,TRBV2,TRBJ2-2
TGCGCCAGCCCCGGGACAGCCTACAATGAGCAGTTCTTC,CASPGTAYNEQFF,TRBD1,few,TRBV5-1,TRBJ2-1
TGTGCCAGCAGCTCGCAGGGGTCGGTCAATGAGCAGTTCTTC,CASSSQGSVNEQFF,NA,few,TRBV7-8,TRBJ2-1
TGTGCCAGCAGCGCGGACAATGAGCAGTTCTTC,CASSADNEQFF,NA,few,TRBV9,TRBJ2-1
TGTGCCAGCAGCCTTACAGGGAGAACCGGGGAGCTGTTTTTT,CASSLTGRTGELFF,NA,few,TRBV7-9,TRBJ2-2
TGTGCCAGCAGCCACGGGACAGCCCAAGAGACCCAGTACTTC,CASSHGTAQETQYF,TRBD1,NA,TRBV5-6,TRBJ2-5
TGTGCCAGCAGCGGGCCTAGCACAGATACGCAGTATTTT,CASSGPSTDTQYF,NA,NA,TRBV11-2,TRBJ2-3
TGTGCCAGCAGCGTCGGGCAGGACAGGTTGCAAGAGACCCAGTACTTC,CASSVGQDRLQETQYF,TRBD1,NA,TRBV9,TRBJ2-5
TGTGCCAGCAGCCCTAGCGGGAGCTCCTACAATGAGCAGTTCTTC,CASSPSGSSYNEQFF,TRBD2,NA,TRBV7-2,TRBJ2-1
TGTGCCAGCAAAGCAGGCACGAACACCGGGGAGCTGTTTTTT,CASKAGTNTGELFF,NA,few,TRBV5-4,TRBJ2-2
TGTGCCAGCGTGGGGGGGTCGGAGACCCAGTACTTC,CASVGGSETQYF,TRBD2,few,TRBV6-6,TRBJ2-5
TGTGCCAGCAGTGAACCCCGGTCGGGGGAGCGGGAGCAGTACTTC,CASSEPRSGEREQYF,NA,few,TRBV2,TRBJ2-7
TGTGCCACCATGACAGGGGTCTACGAGCAGTACTTC,CATMTGVYEQYF,TRBD1,few,TRBV6-5,TRBJ2-7
TGCGCCAGCAGCCTCTCTGCTAGCGGGAGCCCATACGAGCAGTACTTC,CASSLSASGSPYEQYF,TRBD2,few,TRBV5-1,TRBJ2-7
TGCGCCAGCAGCCCGGTGAGAGGAGCCTACGAGCAGTACTTC,CASSPVRGAYEQYF,NA,NA,TRBV5-1,TRBJ2-7
TGTGCCAGCAGCTTAGAACTAGCAAAGCATACGCAGTATTTT,CASSLELAKHTQYF,NA,few,TRBV11-1,TRBJ2-3
TGTGCCAGCAGTACCGTATGGGGGCGCGAGCAGTACTTC,CASSTVWGREQYF,NA,NA,TRBV27,TRBJ2-7
TGTGCCAGTAGTTCTAGCGGGATCTACAATGAGCAGTTCTTC,CASSSSGIYNEQFF,TRBD2,NA,TRBV19,TRBJ2-1
TGTGCCAGTAGTATAGAGGCGGGGACTAGCCGTACCTACGAGCAGTACTTC,CASSIEAGTSRTYEQYF,TRBD2,NA,TRBV19,TRBJ2-7
TGTGCCAGCAGCTTGGTAGGGACTACCTCTTTCGTTAATGAGCAGTTCTTC,CASSLVGTTSFVNEQFF,TRBD2,NA,TRBV5-6,TRBJ2-1
TGTGCCTGGACGGTGAATCGGAACACTGAAGCTTTCTTT,CAWTVNRNTEAFF,NA,once,TRBV30,TRBJ1-1
TGCGCCAGCAGCCAAATTGTGAGGGCGGGAGACTACAATGAGCAGTTCTTC,CASSQIVRAGDYNEQFF,TRBD2,NA,TRBV4-1,TRBJ2-1
TGTGCCAGCAGCCCCGCAGGGGGATGGGAGACCCAGTACTTC,CASSPAGGWETQYF,TRBD1,few,TRBV7-2,TRBJ2-5
TGCGCCAGCAGCTTAGCGGGACCGAACACAGATACGCAGTATTTT,CASSLAGPNTDTQYF,TRBD2,NA,TRBV5-1,TRBJ2-3
TGCGCCAGCAGCTTGGCCCTAGCGGGAGGAGGGGAGCTGTTTTTT,CASSLALAGGGELFF,TRBD2,NA,TRBV5-1,TRBJ2-2
TGTGCCTGGAGTTATCGACAGTTCACTGGCTACACCTTC,CAWSYRQFTGYTF,NA,many,TRBV30,TRBJ1-2
TGCGCCAGCAGCTTGCAGGCTGGCCCTGGGACAGATACGCAGTATTTT,CASSLQAGPGTDTQYF,NA,NA,TRBV5-1,TRBJ2-3
TGTGCCAGCAGTAGGACAGGGGGCCGGTTAAATGGCTACACCTTC,CASSRTGGRLNGYTF,TRBD1,NA,TRBV2,TRBJ1-2
TGTGCCAGCAGCTCCCAGGGGACAACTTCCTACGAGCAGTACTTC,CASSSQGTTSYEQYF,NA,NA,TRBV7-2,TRBJ2-7
TGTGCCAGCAGCGCCCGACAGGGGTCTGGAAACACCATATATTTT,CASSARQGSGNTIYF,TRBD1,few,TRBV9,TRBJ1-3
TGTGCCTGGAGGAAAGGGCAGGGTTACGAGCAGTACTTC,CAWRKGQGYEQYF,NA,few,TRBV30,TRBJ2-7
TGTGCCAGCAGCTCCTCCATGGGGTCAGCGGATTACGAGCAGTACTTC,CASSSSMGSADYEQYF,NA,few,TRBV13,TRBJ2-7
TGTGCCAGCAGTTTAATCGGCGGCGGGAGGGCCAGGAATGAGCAGTTCTTC,CASSLIGGGRARNEQFF,TRBD2,few,TRBV28,TRBJ2-1
TGTGCCAGCAGCTTTATCGGCGGGAGGGCCTACGAGCAGTACTTC,CASSFIGGRAYEQYF,TRBD2,NA,TRBV5-6,TRBJ2-7
TGTGCCAGCAGCCTCGACAGGGGCGAGCAGTTCTTC,CASSLDRGEQFF,TRBD1,few,TRBV28,TRBJ2-1
TGCGCCAGCAGCCAGGGACAGGGGAATGAAAAACTGTTTTTT,CASSQGQGNEKLFF,TRBD1,few,TRBV5-1,TRBJ1-4
TGCGCCAGCAGCGTTGGAGCGGGAGGGCCCGATACGCAGTATTTT,CASSVGAGGPDTQYF,TRBD2,NA,TRBV5-1,TRBJ2-3